This T cell receptor beta chain was sequenced in a study of control samples from healthy donors and cancer patients. Some clones are missing from TCRdb's copy, which holds only in-frame ones; the method was immunoSEQ multiplex PCR. This sample has about 60,000 clones, with less than 95% found just once. The CDR3 length is 13 residues. Trimming took 7 bases from V and 3 from J, leaving 12 bases between them. Germline values: CDR1 LNHDA, CDR2 SQIVND (reference sequence). The source is a woman aged 50 to 65 with colorectal cancer. The sequenced material came from PBMCs. The rearrangement uses TRBV19 and TRBJ1-2; D may be TRBD1 (5 bases). CDR3 coding DNA: TGTGCCAGTACCCCCTTGGGGGACTATGGCTACACCTTC. Protein sequence: CASTPLGDYGYTF.